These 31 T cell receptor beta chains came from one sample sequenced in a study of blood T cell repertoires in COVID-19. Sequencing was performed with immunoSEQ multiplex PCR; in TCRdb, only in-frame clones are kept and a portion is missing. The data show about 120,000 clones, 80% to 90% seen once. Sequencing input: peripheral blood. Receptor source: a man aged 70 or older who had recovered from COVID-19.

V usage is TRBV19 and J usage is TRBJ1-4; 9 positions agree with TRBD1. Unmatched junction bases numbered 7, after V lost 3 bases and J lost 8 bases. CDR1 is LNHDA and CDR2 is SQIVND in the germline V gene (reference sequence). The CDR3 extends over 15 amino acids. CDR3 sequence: CASSITGTGREKLFF. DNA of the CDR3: TGTGCCAGTAGTATTACAGGGACAGGGAGAGAAAAACTGTTTTTT.

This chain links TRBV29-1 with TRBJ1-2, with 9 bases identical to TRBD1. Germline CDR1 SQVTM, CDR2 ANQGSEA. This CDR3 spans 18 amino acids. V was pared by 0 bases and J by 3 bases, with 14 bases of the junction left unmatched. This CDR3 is CSVEDRWLGQGLYYGYTF. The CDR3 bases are TGCAGCGTTGAAGATCGATGGTTGGGACAGGGTCTTTACTATGGCTACACCTTC.

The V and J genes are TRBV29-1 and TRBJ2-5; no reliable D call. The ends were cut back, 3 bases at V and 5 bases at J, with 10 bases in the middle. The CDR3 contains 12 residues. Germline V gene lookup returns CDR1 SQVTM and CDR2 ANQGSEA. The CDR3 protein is CSVDSRSETQYF. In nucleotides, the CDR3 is TGCAGCGTTGACTCCAGGTCGGAGACCCAGTACTTC.

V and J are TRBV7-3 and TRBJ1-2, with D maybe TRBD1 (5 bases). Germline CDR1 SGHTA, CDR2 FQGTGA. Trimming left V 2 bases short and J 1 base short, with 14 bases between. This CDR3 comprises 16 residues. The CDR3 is CASSLGGTDFNYGYTF. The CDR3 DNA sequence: TGTGCCAGCAGCTTAGGCGGGACGGATTTTAACTATGGCTACACCTTC. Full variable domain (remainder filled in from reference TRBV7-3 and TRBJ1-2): GAGVSQTPSNKVTEKGKYVELRCDPISGHTALYWYRQSLGQGPEFLIYFQGTGAADDSGLPNDRFFAVRPEGSVSTLKIQRTERGDSAVYLCASSLGGTDFNYGYTFGSGTRLTVV.

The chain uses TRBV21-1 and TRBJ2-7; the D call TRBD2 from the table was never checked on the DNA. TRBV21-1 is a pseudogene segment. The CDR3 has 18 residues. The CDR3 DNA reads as TGTGCCAGCAGCAAAGCGCCGCGGGGTAAAGGGACTTCCTACGAGCAGTACTTC. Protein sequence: CASSKAPRGKGTSYEQYF.

DNA of the CDR3: TGTGCCAGCAGCCCCTCGATGGGGGCCGGCTACACCTTC. It translates to CASSPSMGAGYTF. The chain links TRBV11-2 to TRBJ1-2; tentative D call: TRBD1 (6 bases). V lost 5 bases and J lost 8, with 15 bases in between. The CDR3 consists of 13 residues. Germline assignment: CDR1 SGHAT and CDR2 FQNNGV.

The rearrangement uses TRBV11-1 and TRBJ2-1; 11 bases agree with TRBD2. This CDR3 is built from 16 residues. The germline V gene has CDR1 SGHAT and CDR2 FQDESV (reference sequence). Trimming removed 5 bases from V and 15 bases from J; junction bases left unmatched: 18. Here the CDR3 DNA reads TGTGCCAGCAGCCCGCTTGAGAATAGCGGGAGGGCCCTTGGGTTCTTC. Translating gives CASSPLENSGRALGFF.

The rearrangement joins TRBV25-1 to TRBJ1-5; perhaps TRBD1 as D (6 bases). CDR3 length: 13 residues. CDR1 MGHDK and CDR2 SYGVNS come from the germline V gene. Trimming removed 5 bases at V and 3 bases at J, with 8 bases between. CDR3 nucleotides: TGTGCCAGCAGTACAGGGCTCAATCAGCCCCAGCATTTT. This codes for CASSTGLNQPQHF.

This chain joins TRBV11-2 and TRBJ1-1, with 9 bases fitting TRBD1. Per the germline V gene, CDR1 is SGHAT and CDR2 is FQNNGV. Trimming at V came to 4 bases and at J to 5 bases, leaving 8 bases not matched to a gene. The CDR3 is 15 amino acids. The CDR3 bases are TGTGCCAGCAGCTCGCTGGGACAGGGAAGGACTGAAGCTTTCTTT. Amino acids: CASSSLGQGRTEAFF. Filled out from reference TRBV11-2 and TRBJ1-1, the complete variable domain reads EAGVAQSPRYKIIEKRQSVAFWCNPISGHATLYWYQQILGQGPKLLIQFQNNGVVDDSQLPKDRFSAERLKGVDSTLKIQPAKLEDSAVYLCASSSLGQGRTEAFFGQGTRLTVV.

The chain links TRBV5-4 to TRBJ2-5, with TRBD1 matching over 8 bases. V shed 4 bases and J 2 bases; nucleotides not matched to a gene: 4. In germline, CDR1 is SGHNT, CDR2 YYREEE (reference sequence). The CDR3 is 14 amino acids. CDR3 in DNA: TGTGCCAGCAGCACGGGACAGGTTCAAGAGACCCAGTACTTC. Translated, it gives CASSTGQVQETQYF.

The CDR3: CASSSRPQGDSRGYTF. The CDR3 bases are TGTGCCAGCAGCTCCCGTCCACAGGGGGACTCCAGGGGCTACACCTTC. The chain has TRBV5-5 and TRBJ1-2; TRBD1 agrees at 8 bases. J gave up 8 bases and V 3 bases, and 15 bases lay outside the gene matches. Germline lookup yields CDR1 SGHKS and CDR2 YYEKEE (reference sequence). The CDR3 is 16 residues long.

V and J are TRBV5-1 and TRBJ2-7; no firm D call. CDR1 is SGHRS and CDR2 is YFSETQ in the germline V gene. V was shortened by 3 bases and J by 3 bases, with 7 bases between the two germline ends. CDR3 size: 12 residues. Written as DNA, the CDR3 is TGCGCCAGCAGCTACTTTTTCTACGAGCAGTACTTC. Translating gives CASSYFFYEQYF.

CDR3 nucleotides: TGCGCCAGCAGCCAAGAAATGGGGGGGGACTACAATGAGCAGTTCTTC. It codes for CASSQEMGGDYNEQFF. The chain combines TRBV4-3 with TRBJ2-1, with 7 bases fitting TRBD2. This CDR3 has 16 amino acids. J lost 3 bases, V lost 0 bases, and 5 bases had no gene match. Germline loops: CDR1 LGHNA, CDR2 YSLEER.

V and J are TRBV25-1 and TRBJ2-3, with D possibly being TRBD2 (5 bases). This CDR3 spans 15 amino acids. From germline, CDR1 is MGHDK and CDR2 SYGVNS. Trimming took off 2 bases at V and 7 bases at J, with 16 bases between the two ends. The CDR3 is CASSEITREHNTQYF. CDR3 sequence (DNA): TGTGCCAGCAGTGAAATTACTAGGGAACATAATACGCAGTATTTT. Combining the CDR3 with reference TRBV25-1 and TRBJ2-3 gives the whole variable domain EADIYQTPRYLVIGTGKKITLECSQTMGHDKMYWYQQDPGMELHLIHYSYGVNSTEKGDLSSESTVSRIRTEHFPLTLESARPSHTSQYLCASSEITREHNTQYFGPGTRLTVL.

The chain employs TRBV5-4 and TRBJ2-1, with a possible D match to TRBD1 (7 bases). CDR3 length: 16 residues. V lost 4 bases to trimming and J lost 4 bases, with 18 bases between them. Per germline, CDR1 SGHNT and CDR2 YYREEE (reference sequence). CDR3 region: CASSPGGDRPYNEQFF. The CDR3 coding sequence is TGTGCCAGCAGCCCCGGCGGGGACAGACCTTACAATGAGCAGTTCTTC.

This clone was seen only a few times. The CDR3: CASSDFTGGRAEAFF. The CDR3 DNA reads as TGTGCCAGCAGCGATTTTACAGGGGGCAGGGCTGAAGCTTTCTTT. J is TRBJ1-1 and V is TRBV6-5; 9 nucleotides line up with TRBD1. The CDR3 spans 15 residues. The V gene's germline CDR1 is MNHEY and CDR2 SVGAGI. Trimming took 6 bases from V and 6 from J; bases not matched to a gene: 11.

CDR3 DNA: TGTGCCAGCAGTAGCGGCGGGAGGGCCAGGGAGCAGTACTTC. It codes for CASSSGGRAREQYF. The V and J genes are TRBV28 and TRBJ2-7; the match to TRBD2 covers 9 bases. CDR3 length equals 14 residues. Germline V gene sequence: CDR1 MDHEN, CDR2 SYDVKM. With V trimmed by 5 bases and J by 7 bases, 9 bases remained unmatched.

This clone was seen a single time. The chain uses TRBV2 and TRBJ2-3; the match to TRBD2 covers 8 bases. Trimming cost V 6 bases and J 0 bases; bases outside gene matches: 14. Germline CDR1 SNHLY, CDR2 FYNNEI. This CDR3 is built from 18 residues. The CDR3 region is CASRVTGLGVGSTDTQYF. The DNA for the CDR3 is TGTGCCAGCAGGGTCACGGGACTAGGGGTCGGTAGCACAGATACGCAGTATTTT.

The CDR3 region has the DNA TGTGCCAGCAGATCGACCGGGACTAAACTGTTTTTT. Protein: CASRSTGTKLFF. The genes are TRBV6-5 and TRBJ1-4; maybe TRBD1 (5 bases). V lost 6 bases and J lost 11, with 13 bases in between. In germline, CDR1 is MNHEY, CDR2 SVGAGI. There are 12 residues in the CDR3.

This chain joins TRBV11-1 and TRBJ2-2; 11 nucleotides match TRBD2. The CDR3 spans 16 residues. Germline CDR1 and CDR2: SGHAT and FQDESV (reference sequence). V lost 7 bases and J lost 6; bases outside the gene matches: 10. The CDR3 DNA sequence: TGTGCCAGCACCAAAACGGGTAGCGGGAGGGCCGGGGAGCTGTTTTTT. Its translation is CASTKTGSGRAGELFF. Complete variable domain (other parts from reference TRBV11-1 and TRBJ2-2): EAEVAQSPRYKITEKSQAVAFWCDPISGHATLYWYRQILGQGPELLVQFQDESVVDDSQLPKDRFSAERLKGVDSTLKIQPAELGDSAMYLCASTKTGSGRAGELFFGEGSRLTVL.

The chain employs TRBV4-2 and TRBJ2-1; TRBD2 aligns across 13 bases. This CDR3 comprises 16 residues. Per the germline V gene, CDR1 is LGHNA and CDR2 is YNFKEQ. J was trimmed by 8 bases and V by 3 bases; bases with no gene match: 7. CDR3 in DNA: TGTGCCAGCAGCCAGACGGGACTAGCGGGACGATATGAGCAGTTCTTC. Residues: CASSQTGLAGRYEQFF.

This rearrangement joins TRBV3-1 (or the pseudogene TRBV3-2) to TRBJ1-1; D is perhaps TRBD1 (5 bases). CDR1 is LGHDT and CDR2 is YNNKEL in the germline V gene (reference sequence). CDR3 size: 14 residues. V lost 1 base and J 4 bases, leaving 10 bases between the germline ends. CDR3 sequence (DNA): TGTGCCAGCAGCCAAGGGGACGGGAGCACTGAAGCTTTCTTT. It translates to CASSQGDGSTEAFF.

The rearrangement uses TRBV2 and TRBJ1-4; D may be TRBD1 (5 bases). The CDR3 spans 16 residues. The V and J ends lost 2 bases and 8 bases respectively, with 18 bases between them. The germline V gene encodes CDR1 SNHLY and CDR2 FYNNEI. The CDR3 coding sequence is TGTGCCAGCAGTGAAACAAACCTGGGGGGTGAAGAAAAACTGTTTTTT. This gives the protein CASSETNLGGEEKLFF.

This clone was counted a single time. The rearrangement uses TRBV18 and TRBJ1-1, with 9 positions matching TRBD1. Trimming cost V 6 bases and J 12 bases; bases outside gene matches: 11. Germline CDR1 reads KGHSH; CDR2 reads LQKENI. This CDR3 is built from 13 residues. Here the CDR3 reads CASSQEQGATPFF. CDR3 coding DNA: TGTGCCAGCTCCCAAGAACAGGGGGCTACCCCTTTCTTT. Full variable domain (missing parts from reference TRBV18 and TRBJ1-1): NAGVMQNPRHLVRRRGQEARLRCSPMKGHSHVYWYRQLPEEGLKFMVYLQKENIIDESGMPKERFSAEFPKEGPSILRIQQVVRGDSAAYFCASSQEQGATPFFGQGTRLTVV.

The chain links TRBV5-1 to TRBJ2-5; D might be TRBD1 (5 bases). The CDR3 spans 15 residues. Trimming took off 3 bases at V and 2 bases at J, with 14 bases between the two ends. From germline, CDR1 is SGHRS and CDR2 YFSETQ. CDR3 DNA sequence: TGCGCCAGCAGCTCAACATGGGGCCGGCAAGAGACCCAGTACTTC. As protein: CASSSTWGRQETQYF.

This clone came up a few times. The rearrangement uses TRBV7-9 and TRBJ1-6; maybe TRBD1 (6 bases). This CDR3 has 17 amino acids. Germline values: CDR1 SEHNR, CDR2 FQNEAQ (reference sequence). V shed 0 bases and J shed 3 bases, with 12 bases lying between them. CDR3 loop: CASSLAPGGDYNSPLHF. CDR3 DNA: TGTGCCAGCAGCTTAGCCCCGGGGGGCGACTATAATTCACCCCTCCACTTT.

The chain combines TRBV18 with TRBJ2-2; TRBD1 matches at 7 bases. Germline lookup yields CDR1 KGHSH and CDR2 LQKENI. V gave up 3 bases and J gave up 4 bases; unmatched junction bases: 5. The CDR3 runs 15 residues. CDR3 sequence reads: CASSPQRDSTGELFF. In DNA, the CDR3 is TGTGCCAGCTCACCGCAACGGGACAGCACCGGGGAGCTGTTTTTT.

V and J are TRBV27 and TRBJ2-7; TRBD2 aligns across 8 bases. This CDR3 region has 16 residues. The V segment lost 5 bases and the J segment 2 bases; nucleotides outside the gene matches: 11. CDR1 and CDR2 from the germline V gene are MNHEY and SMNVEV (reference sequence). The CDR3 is CASSLTSVASPYEQYF. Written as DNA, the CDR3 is TGTGCCAGCAGTCTGACTAGCGTAGCCAGCCCCTACGAGCAGTACTTC.

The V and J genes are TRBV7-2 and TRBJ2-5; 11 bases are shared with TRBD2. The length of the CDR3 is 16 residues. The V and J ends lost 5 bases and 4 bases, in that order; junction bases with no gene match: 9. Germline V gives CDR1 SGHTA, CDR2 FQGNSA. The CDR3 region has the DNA TGTGCCAGCAGCCCAAATAGCGGGAGGGAAGGAGAGACCCAGTACTTC. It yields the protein CASSPNSGREGETQYF.

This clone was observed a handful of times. CDR3 amino acids: CASSRDYRIYEQYF. The CDR3 DNA reads TGTGCCAGCAGTCGGGACTACCGAATCTACGAGCAGTACTTC. The gene calls are TRBV5-6 and TRBJ2-7, with 7 bases aligning to TRBD2. The trim removed 5 bases at V and 3 bases at J, leaving 8 bases unmatched. The length of the CDR3 is 14 residues. Germline V gene lookup returns CDR1 SGHDT and CDR2 YYEEEE.

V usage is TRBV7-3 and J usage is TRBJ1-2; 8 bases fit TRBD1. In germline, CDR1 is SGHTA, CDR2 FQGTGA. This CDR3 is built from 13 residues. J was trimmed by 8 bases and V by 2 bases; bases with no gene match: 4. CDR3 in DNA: TGTGCCAGCAGCTTAGTCAGGGGGCAAGGCTACACCTTC. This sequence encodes CASSLVRGQGYTF.